Described below is a single T cell receptor (beta chain) sequence and its context. The data stem from a study of blood T cell repertoires in COVID-19. Per the germline V gene, CDR1 is LNHDA and CDR2 is SQIVND (reference sequence). This CDR3 has 14 residues. Trimming at V came to 5 bases and at J to 2 bases, leaving 5 bases not matched to a gene. TCRdb keeps only in-frame clones here, not all; method: immunoSEQ multiplex PCR. The data hold 95,000 to 100,000 clones, with approximately 84% observed a single time. This chain connects TRBV19 to TRBJ1-2, with 7 positions matching TRBD1. This clonotype was sampled from a woman aged 60-75 years with acute or convalescent COVID-19. The sequenced sample consisted of peripheral blood. This CDR3 reads CASSPDRRNYGYTF. CDR3 nucleotides: TGTGCCAGTAGTCCGGACAGGCGGAACTATGGCTACACCTTC.